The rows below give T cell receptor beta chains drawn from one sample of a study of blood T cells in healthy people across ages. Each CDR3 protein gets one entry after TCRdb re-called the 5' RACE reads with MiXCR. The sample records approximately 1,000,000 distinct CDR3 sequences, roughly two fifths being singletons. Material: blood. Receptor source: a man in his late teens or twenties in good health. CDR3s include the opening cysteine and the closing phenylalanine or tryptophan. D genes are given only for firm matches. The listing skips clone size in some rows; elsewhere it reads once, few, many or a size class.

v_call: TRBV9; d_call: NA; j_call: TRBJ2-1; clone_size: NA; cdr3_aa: CASSVGLLYNEQFF; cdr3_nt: TGTGCCAGCAGCGTAGGACTCCTCTACAATGAGCAGTTCTTC
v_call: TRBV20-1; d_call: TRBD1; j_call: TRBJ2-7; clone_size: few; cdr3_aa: CSARDTGQGFEQYF; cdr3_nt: TGCAGTGCTAGAGATACGGGACAGGGATTCGAGCAGTACTTC
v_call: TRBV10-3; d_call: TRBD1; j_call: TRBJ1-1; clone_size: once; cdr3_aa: CAAGDRGHLMNTEAFF; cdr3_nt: TGTGCCGCGGGGGACAGGGGTCACCTCATGAACACTGAAGCTTTCTTT
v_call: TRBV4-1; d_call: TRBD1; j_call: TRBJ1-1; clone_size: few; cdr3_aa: CASSHTGQGNTEAFF; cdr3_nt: TGCGCCAGCAGCCACACGGGACAGGGTAACACTGAAGCTTTCTTT
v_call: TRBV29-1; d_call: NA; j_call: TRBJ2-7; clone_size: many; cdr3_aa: CSVESTTENYEQYF; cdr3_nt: TGCAGCGTTGAATCGACGACGGAGAACTACGAGCAGTACTTC
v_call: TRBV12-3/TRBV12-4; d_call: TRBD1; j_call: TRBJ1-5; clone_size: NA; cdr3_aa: CASSQSRDRVSQPQHF; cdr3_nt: TGTGCCAGCAGCCAGTCCCGGGACAGGGTTAGTCAGCCCCAGCATTTT
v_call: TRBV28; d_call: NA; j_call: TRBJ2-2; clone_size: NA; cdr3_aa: CASSFPDGELFF; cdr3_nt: TGTGCCAGCAGTTTCCCCGACGGGGAGCTGTTTTTT
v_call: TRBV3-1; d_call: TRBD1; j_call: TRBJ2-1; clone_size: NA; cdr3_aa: CASSQEKDRVSYNEQFF; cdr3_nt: TGTGCCAGCAGCCAAGAAAAAGACAGGGTCTCCTACAATGAGCAGTTCTTC
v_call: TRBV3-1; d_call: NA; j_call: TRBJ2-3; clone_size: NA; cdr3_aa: CASSSRASSLADTQYF; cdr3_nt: TGTGCCAGCAGCTCCCGGGCCTCAAGCTTGGCAGATACGCAGTATTTT
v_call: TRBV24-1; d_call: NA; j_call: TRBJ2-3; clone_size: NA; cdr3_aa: CATSDASTATQYF; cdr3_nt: TGTGCCACCAGTGATGCCTCGACAGCTACGCAGTATTTT
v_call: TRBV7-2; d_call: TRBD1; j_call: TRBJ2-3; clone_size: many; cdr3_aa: CASSLIQGATDTQYF; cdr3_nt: TGTGCCAGCAGCTTAATCCAGGGGGCGACAGATACGCAGTATTTT
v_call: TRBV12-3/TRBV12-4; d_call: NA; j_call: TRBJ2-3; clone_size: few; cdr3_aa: CASSKGTFSKSTDTQYF; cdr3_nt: TGTGCCAGCAGCAAGGGGACTTTTTCGAAATCCACAGATACGCAGTATTTT
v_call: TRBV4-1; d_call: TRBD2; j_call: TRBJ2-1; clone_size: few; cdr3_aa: CASQGAGDLNEQFF; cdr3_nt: TGCGCCAGCCAAGGAGCGGGGGATCTCAATGAGCAGTTCTTC